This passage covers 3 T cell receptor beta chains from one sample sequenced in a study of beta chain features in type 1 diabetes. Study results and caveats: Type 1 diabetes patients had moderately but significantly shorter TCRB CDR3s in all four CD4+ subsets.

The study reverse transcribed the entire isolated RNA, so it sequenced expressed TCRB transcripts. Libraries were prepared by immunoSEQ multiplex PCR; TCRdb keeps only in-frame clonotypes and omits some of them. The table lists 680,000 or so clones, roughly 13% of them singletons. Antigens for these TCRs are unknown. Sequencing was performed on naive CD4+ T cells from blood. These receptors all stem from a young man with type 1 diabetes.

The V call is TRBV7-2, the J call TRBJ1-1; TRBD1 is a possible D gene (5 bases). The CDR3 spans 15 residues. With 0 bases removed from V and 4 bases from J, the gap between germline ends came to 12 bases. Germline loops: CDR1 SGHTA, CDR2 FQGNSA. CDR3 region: CASSLAGGSGTEAFF. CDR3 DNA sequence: TGTGCCAGCAGCTTAGCGGGGGGAAGTGGCACTGAAGCTTTCTTT.

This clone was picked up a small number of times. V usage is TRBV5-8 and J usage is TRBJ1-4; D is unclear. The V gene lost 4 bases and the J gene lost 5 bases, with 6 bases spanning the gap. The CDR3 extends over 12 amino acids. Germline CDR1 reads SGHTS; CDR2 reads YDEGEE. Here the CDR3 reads CASSPRNEKLFF. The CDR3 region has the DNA TGTGCCAGCAGCCCGAGGAATGAAAAACTGTTTTTT.

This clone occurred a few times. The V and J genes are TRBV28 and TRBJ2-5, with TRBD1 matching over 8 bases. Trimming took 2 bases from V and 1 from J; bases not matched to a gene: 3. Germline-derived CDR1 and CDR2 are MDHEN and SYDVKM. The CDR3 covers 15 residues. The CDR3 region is CASSLPQGVQETQYF. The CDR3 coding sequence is TGTGCCAGCAGTTTACCACAGGGGGTCCAAGAGACCCAGTACTTC.